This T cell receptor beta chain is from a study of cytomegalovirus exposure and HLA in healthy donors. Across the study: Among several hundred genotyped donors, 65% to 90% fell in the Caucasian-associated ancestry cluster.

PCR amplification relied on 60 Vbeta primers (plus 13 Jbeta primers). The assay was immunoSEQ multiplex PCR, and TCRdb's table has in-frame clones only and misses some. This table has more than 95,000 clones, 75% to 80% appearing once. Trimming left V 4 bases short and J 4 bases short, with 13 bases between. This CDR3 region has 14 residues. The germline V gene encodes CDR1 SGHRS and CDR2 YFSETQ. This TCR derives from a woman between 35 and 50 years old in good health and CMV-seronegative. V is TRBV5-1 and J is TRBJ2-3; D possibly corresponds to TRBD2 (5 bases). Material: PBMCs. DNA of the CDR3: TGCGCCAGCAGCCGGACTCTCTCCTCAGATACGCAGTATTTT. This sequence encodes CASSRTLSSDTQYF.